The clone carrying this T cell receptor (beta chain) was seen a handful of times. Germline V gene lookup returns CDR1 MDHEN and CDR2 SYDVKM. The CDR3 has 14 residues. V lost 8 bases, J lost 5 bases, and 19 bases lay in between. This record comes from a study of cytomegalovirus exposure and HLA in healthy donors. PCR was performed using 60 Vbeta and 13 Jbeta primers. Produced via immunoSEQ multiplex PCR; TCRdb's table is partial and in-frame only. The data contain over 100,000 clones, 73% of them seen just once; the ten biggest clones take up under 8.5%. Source material: PBMCs. The rearrangement joins TRBV28 to TRBJ2-7; perhaps TRBD1 as D (6 bases). This receptor was taken from a man aged 35 to 55 in good health and CMV-seronegative. For the CDR3, the DNA is TGTGCCAGCTGTTCAGGGCAGGGGTGGAACGAGCAGTACTTC. Its translation: CASCSGQGWNEQYF.